The T cell receptor beta chain described here comes from a study of graft-versus-host responses after intestinal transplantation (dated by TCRdb to the early 2020s). About the investigation overall: The transplants that recipients got were multivisceral, liver-intestinal, or isolated intestinal. To identify alloreactive clones, pre-transplant mixed lymphocyte reaction products were sequenced and then compared with unstimulated pre-transplant donor and recipient T cells. A peak of at least 4% donor T cells among recipient peripheral blood mononuclear cells was the definition used for donor T cell macrochimerism. The cohort enrolled about 23 intestinal transplant recipients, one of whom was a retransplant, and a few patients without pretransplant specimens were excluded. Rather than being sequenced by the commercial service, samples from a few later patients were sequenced in-house on an Illumina MiSeq and processed with MiXCR. All recipients received anti-thymocyte globulin induction followed by maintenance tacrolimus and steroids for two to four years. Graft-versus-host and host-versus-graft alloreactive T cell clones were tracked in the graft, circulation and bone marrow after intestinal transplantation using bulk TCR-beta CDR3 sequencing.

The sample's time point label, decoded: cells obtained before transplantation from donor or recipient. CD3+CD4+ and CD3+CD8+ populations were FACS-sorted from unstimulated pre-transplant donor and recipient cells taken from spleen or lymph nodes. The full study reports these points: GvH clones were detected in recipient bone marrow, and some appeared earlier in ileal mucosa or blood, consistent with an intestinal mucosal origin. In the allografts of patients with donor T cell macrochimerism, GvH to HvG T cell clonal ratios were high. The relatively low number and heterogeneity of intestinal transplant patients limited the conclusions. Peak levels of circulating GvH clones were associated with declines in HvG clones early after transplant.

Comments on this clone: Its antigen is not yet known. Base qualities were left out, and no much larger clone turns up one base away.

The library was prepared using the immunoSEQ multiplex PCR assay. For most patients, genomic DNA was isolated with the Qiagen DNeasy Blood and Tissue Kit and sent frozen to Adaptive Biotechnologies for TCR sequencing. Adaptive Biotechnologies carried out high-throughput TCR-beta CDR3 sequencing of genomic DNA for most patients. The authors processed their data as follows. TCR sequencing data were retrieved from Adaptive's ImmunoSEQ software for roughly 20 patients, whereas a few other patients were processed with MiXCR and VDJtools. CD4 versus CD8 sorting errors were corrected by removing sequences found in both subsets at a frequency ratio below 5:1. Because the origin of CDR3 nucleotide sequences shared between donor and recipient could not be assigned, those sequences were removed. Alloreactive clones required at least 2-fold expansion over unstimulated cells and minimum CFSE-low frequency of 0.002% (template counts) or 0.001% (read counts). Clones were considered mappable if detected in sequenced pre-transplant spleen, lymph node, or MLR CFSE-low populations of the donor or recipient. The cumulative frequency of alloreactive clones was calculated as a percentage of all sequences, weighted by copy number. In TCRdb, the immuneACCESS table is reduced to in-frame sequences with V and J assigned. These tables do not hold every clone; where another copy was compared, an unresolved V gene accounts for under half, and the others remain unexplained. The D gene and trimming were derived from the DNA, and the V and J assignments and clone size from that table. For this sample there are 55,000 to 85,000 clones; more than 70% appear just once. The ten biggest clones cover about 2.7% of the sample.

From cysteine to phenylalanine, the CDR3 is 15 amino acids long. CDR3 DNA only is kept here, 45 bases in frame from base 1. The trim is 5 bases for V and 2 bases for J, with a gap of 13 bases between the germline ends. From the germline V gene (reference sequence), CDR1 is LNHDA and CDR2 is SQIVND. Sequencing used unstimulated CD8+ T cells sorted from spleen or lymph node cells, obtained before intestinal transplant. The TCR originated in a human donor who received an intestinal transplant. This chain is built from TRBV19 and TRBJ1-3; no D gene can be assigned with confidence. The nucleotides are TGTGCCAGTAGTTACCGGGATGGGGCTGGAAACACCATATATTTT. This encodes CASSYRDGAGNTIYF.